Shown below are 30 T cell receptor beta chains from a single sample sequenced in a study of CD4 and CD8 cells across lung adenocarcinoma regions. Via MiXCR, TCRdb re-called the PCR reads, giving one row per CDR3 protein. Of about 19,000 distinct CDR3 sequences listed, 50% are singletons. Sequenced: CD8+ T cells from the margin of a lung tumor. The source of these receptors is a male donor with lung adenocarcinoma. The CD4 and CD8 labels of this study may be unreliable.

Concerning this clonotype: Sequence at one end of the junction differs from germline and may be a read error. The chain uses TRBV24-1 and TRBJ2-3; D assignment may be TRBD1 or TRBD2 (5 bases each). The CDR3 spans 15 residues. The germline V gene encodes CDR1 KGHDR and CDR2 SFDVKD. The CDR3 loop is CAAGSGQGPTDTQYF. The DNA of the CDR3 is TGTGCCGCGGGTTCCGGGCAGGGTCCCACAGATACGCAGTATTTC.

This clonotype was seen many times. The chain is built from TRBV6-1 and TRBJ2-5; no definite D call. Germline-derived CDR1 and CDR2 are MNHNS and SASEGT. Between the trimmed V and J ends, which lost 6 bases and 3 bases, there was a span of 5 bases. The CDR3 length is 11 residues. CDR3 in DNA: TGTGCCAGCAGCCGAAAAGAGACCCAGTACTTC. Amino acids: CASSRKETQYF.

The chain carries TRBV6-1 and TRBJ2-3; D call uncertain. V was clipped by 4 bases and J by 10 bases, with 12 bases between them. This CDR3 contains 12 residues. Per the germline V gene, CDR1 is MNHNS and CDR2 is SASEGT. The CDR3 sequence: CASSVSTGAQYF. CDR3 nucleotides: TGTGCCAGCAGTGTGAGCACCGGTGCGCAGTATTTT.

This clonotype showed up many times. The chain combines TRBV5-4 with TRBJ2-1, with 8 bases matching TRBD2. The DNA end is more similar to TRBJ2-7, so the J call may be wrong. This CDR3 spans 12 amino acids. Germline V gene lookup returns CDR1 SGHNT and CDR2 YYREEE (reference sequence). DNA for the CDR3: TGTGCCAGCAGCGTTACTAGCGGCGAGCAGTACTTC. This encodes CASSVTSGEQYF.

This clonotype was recorded many times. One base away lies a much larger clone, so this may be a sequencing read error. This chain connects TRBV6-5 to TRBJ2-1, with TRBD1 as a possible D gene (6 bases). V lost 0 bases, J lost 10 bases, and 13 bases lay in between. The germline CDR1 and CDR2 sequences are MNHEY and SVGAGI. CDR3 length: 14 residues. The CDR3 DNA follows: TGTGCCAGCAGTTACTCGACAGGCTCCTACGAGCAGTTCTTC. Its protein is CASSYSTGSYEQFF.

CDR3 bases: TGTGCCAGCAGGACCACAGGGCAAGAGACCCAGTACTTC. Protein sequence: CASRTTGQETQYF. The chain has TRBV12-3 or TRBV12-4 and TRBJ2-5, with D maybe TRBD1 (6 bases). This CDR3 spans 13 amino acids. V lost 6 bases, J lost 2 bases, and 10 bases lay in between.

This clonotype appeared many times. The chain employs TRBV6-5 and TRBJ2-1; possibly TRBD2 for D (7 bases). The CDR3 consists of 17 residues. V lost 2 bases, J lost 4 bases, and 18 bases lay in between. Germline CDR1 reads MNHEY; CDR2 reads SVGAGI. The CDR3 DNA is TGTGCCAGCAGTTACGCCCGAGGGGGGGGGGGTTACAATGAGCAGTTCTTC. It translates to CASSYARGGGGYNEQFF.

Concerning this clonotype: A junction end diverges from the germline sequence, so it may reflect a read error. J is TRBJ2-2 and V is TRBV4-1; D perhaps matches TRBD1 (6 bases). Germline V gene lookup returns CDR1 MGHRA and CDR2 YSYEKL. The CDR3 totals 15 residues. CDR3 sequence: CASSQRTRDTGELYF. As DNA, the CDR3 is TGCGCCAGCAGCCAACGGACACGGGACACCGGGGAGCTGTATTTT.

V is TRBV7-2 and J is TRBJ2-5, with D unresolved. Trimming took 3 bases from V and 11 from J, leaving 19 bases between them. Germline V gene sequence: CDR1 SGHTA, CDR2 FQGNSA. The CDR3 runs 14 residues. In DNA, the CDR3 is TGTGCCAGCAGCTTCTTGGCGAGTGGGAATGAGCAGTACTTC. As protein: CASSFLASGNEQYF.

This clonotype appeared many times. The genes are TRBV4-1 and TRBJ2-5, with D perhaps TRBD1 (6 bases). V was shortened by 4 bases and J by 5 bases, with 14 bases between the two germline ends. The CDR3 loop spans 14 amino acids. Germline V gene lookup returns CDR1 MGHRA and CDR2 YSYEKL. This CDR3 reads CASSLQGMGETQYF. For the CDR3, the DNA is TGCGCCAGCAGCCTGCAGGGGATGGGGGAGACCCAGTACTTC.

J is TRBJ2-4 and V is TRBV27; 7 positions agree with TRBD1. Germline V gene data show CDR1 as MNHEY and CDR2 as SMNVEV (reference sequence). CDR3 size: 15 residues. In nucleotides, the CDR3 is TGTGGCAGGGGCCCAGGGGGTGCGGACCAAAACACCCAGTACTTC. Its protein product is CGRGPGGADQNTQYF.

V usage is TRBV6-1 and J usage is TRBJ2-4; either TRBD1 or TRBD2 may supply D (5 bases each). V gave up 10 bases and J gave up 13 bases, with 23 bases separating them. The CDR3 has 13 amino acids. Looked up from germline, CDR1 is MNHNS and CDR2 is SASEGT. The CDR3 sequence: CATGLGAKNTQYF. The CDR3 region has the DNA TGTGCCACGGGGCTGGGAGCCAAAAACACGCAGTACTTC.

This clonotype is classed as medium-sized. V is TRBV6-5 and J is TRBJ2-3; TRBD2 might be the D (6 bases). This CDR3 spans 15 amino acids. V lost 2 bases, J lost 1 base, and 10 bases lay in between. Per germline, CDR1 MNHEY and CDR2 SVGAGI. The CDR3 bases are TGTGCCAGCAGTTACACCGGAGGGGGCACAGATACGCAGTATTTT. It yields the protein CASSYTGGGTDTQYF.

This clonotype was observed once. A read error may produce the germline difference seen at one junction end. The chain couples TRBV11-3 to TRBJ2-2; perhaps D is TRBD1 or TRBD2 (5 bases each). The CDR3 has 16 amino acids. Germline V gene lookup returns CDR1 SGHNT and CDR2 YENEEA. DNA of the CDR3: TGTGCCAGCAGCCCCCGGGACGGGGTGAACACCGATGAGCTGTATTTT. Amino acids: CASSPRDGVNTDELYF.

V usage is TRBV10-2 and J usage is TRBJ2-5, with TRBD1 matching 12 bases. The CDR3 contains 15 residues. The J segment lost 11 bases and the V segment lost 5 bases, leaving 12 bases of the junction unmatched. Germline V gives CDR1 WSHSY, CDR2 SAAADI. CDR3 nucleotide sequence: TGCGCCAGCAGTCCCGGGACAGGGGGCAAAAATGAGCAGTACTTC. This gives the protein CASSPGTGGKNEQYF.

Here the CDR3 DNA reads TGCGCCAGCAGTGGTACGGGAGCAATGAATGAGCAGTTCTTC. Protein sequence: CASSGTGAMNEQFF. V usage is TRBV10-1 and J usage is TRBJ2-1; tentatively, D is TRBD2 (6 bases). CDR1 WNHNN and CDR2 SYGVQD come from the germline V gene (reference sequence). CDR3 length: 14 amino acids. Trimming left V 4 bases short and J 7 bases short, with 14 bases between.

At least ten counts were recorded for this clonotype. The chain carries TRBV11-2 and TRBJ2-5; D could derive from TRBD1 or TRBD2 (6 bases each). The length of the CDR3 is 12 residues. From germline, CDR1 is SGHAT and CDR2 FQNNGV. Trimming removed 5 bases from V and 5 bases from J, with 9 bases in between. The CDR3 sequence is CASSRGGETQYF. The CDR3 nucleotides are TGTGCCAGCAGCCGAGGGGGGGAGACCCAGTACTTC.

Many counts were recorded for this clonotype. This sequence joins TRBV6-1 and TRBJ2-1; D unclear. CDR1 MNHNS and CDR2 SASEGT come from the germline V gene. The germline V and J ends were trimmed by 6 bases and 13 bases, with 19 bases remaining between them. The CDR3 contains 13 residues. The DNA of the CDR3 is TGTGCCAGCAGCGCTACCATCCAAGAGACCCAGTTCTTC. Translated: CASSATIQETQFF.

About this clonotype itself: One junction end disagrees with the germline gene, perhaps due to a read error. The V call is TRBV27, the J call TRBJ2-3; D remains unclear. Germline CDR1 is MNHEY and CDR2 is SMNVEV (reference sequence). The CDR3 has 17 amino acids. The CDR3 DNA follows: TGCACCAGCAGTCCAGATCCATGGAAGGGTCGAACAGATACGCAGTATTTT. Translation gives CTSSPDPWKGRTDTQYF.

The CDR3 DNA is TGTGCCAGCAGCGTAGGGCCCCTGGCTAGCGTAACCTACGAGCAGTACTTC. Its protein is CASSVGPLASVTYEQYF. This chain uses TRBV9 with TRBJ2-5, with D maybe TRBD2 (6 bases). TRBJ2-7 explains the end of the DNA better; the J call may be wrong. Germline lookup yields CDR1 SGDLS and CDR2 YYNGEE. This CDR3 contains 17 residues.

The genes are TRBV7-9 and TRBJ2-1; D remains ambiguous. Looked up from germline, CDR1 is SEHNR and CDR2 is FQNEAQ (reference sequence). V shed 5 bases and J shed 5 bases, with 7 bases lying between them. The CDR3 runs 12 residues. The CDR3 DNA reads as TGTGCCAGCAGCCCACTTAACAATGAGCAGTTCTTC. It encodes CASSPLNNEQFF.

Details on this clonotype: One junction end disagrees with the germline gene, perhaps due to a read error. The genes are TRBV6-1 and TRBJ2-3; weak D call: TRBD2 (6 bases). The tail of the sequence fits TRBJ2-7 better, so the J call may be wrong. Germline loops: CDR1 MNHNS, CDR2 SASEGT. This CDR3 spans 14 amino acids. The CDR3 loop reads CASSLAGGQDTQYF. Here the CDR3 DNA reads TGTGCGAGCAGCCTAGCCGGAGGGCAAGATACGCAGTACTTC.

This clonotype has a handful of counts. The chain joins TRBV6-5 to TRBJ2-5, with TRBD2 matching 7 bases. TRBJ2-7 matches the DNA end more closely, so the J call is doubtful. Germline V gene data show CDR1 as MNHEY and CDR2 as SVGAGI. This CDR3 has 16 residues. The CDR3 region is CASSYSGTTGRVEQYF. The CDR3 DNA follows: TGTGCCAGCAGTTACTCGGGGACTACGGGCCGGGTCGAGCAGTACTTC.

This clonotype was recorded a few times. V and J are TRBV11-1 and TRBJ2-2; D perhaps matches TRBD2 (5 bases). This CDR3 is 14 amino acids long. CDR1 is SGHAT, CDR2 FQDESV, per germline (reference sequence). V lost 6 bases to trimming and J lost 1 base, with 9 bases between them. The CDR3 is CASSLEGNTGELFF. For the CDR3, the DNA is TGTGCCAGCAGTCTCGAGGGGAACACCGGGGAGCTGTTTTTT.

The rearrangement uses TRBV7-2 and TRBJ2-1; 8 bases fit TRBD1. The germline CDR1 and CDR2 sequences are SGHTA and FQGNSA. The CDR3 is 11 amino acids. J was trimmed by 12 bases and V by 5 bases; bases with no gene match: 3. The CDR3 nucleotides read TGTGCCAGCAGCGCCGGGACAGGGCAGTTCTTC. It translates to CASSAGTGQFF.

In this sample, this clonotype turned up a few times. The CDR3 sequence: CASSPWQGPYEQYF. In nucleotides, the CDR3 is TGTGCCAGCAGTCCCTGGCAGGGCCCCTACGAGCAGTACTTC. The chain links TRBV6-1 to TRBJ2-1, with D tentatively TRBD1 (5 bases). The end of the DNA fits TRBJ2-7 better, so the J call may be wrong. The CDR3 is 14 amino acids. Looked up from germline, CDR1 is MNHNS and CDR2 is SASEGT.

This clonotype appeared many times. This chain connects TRBV6-5 to TRBJ1-1; D may be TRBD1 (5 bases). CDR3 length equals 14 residues. V lost 2 bases and J lost 10, with 17 bases in between. Germline-derived CDR1 and CDR2 are MNHEY and SVGAGI. The CDR3 spells CASSYGAKGIGAFF. The CDR3 DNA reads TGTGCCAGCAGTTACGGCGCGAAGGGGATCGGAGCTTTCTTT.

CDR3 region: CASRYGYTF. CDR3 nucleotides: TGTGCCAGCAGGTATGGCTACACCTTC. The chain employs TRBV6-5 and TRBJ1-2; D unclear. Germline V lookup: CDR1 MNHEY, CDR2 SVGAGI. V lost 6 bases and J 5 bases, leaving 1 base between the germline ends. The CDR3 length is 9 residues.

The J gene is TRBJ2-1, the V gene TRBV6-5; 13 bases fit TRBD2. The CDR3 length is 16 residues. CDR1 MNHEY and CDR2 SVGAGI come from the germline V gene. V shed 2 bases, J shed 6 bases, and the junction held 4 bases outside the gene matches. The CDR3 here is CASSYRTSGRSNEQFF. DNA of the CDR3: TGTGCCAGCAGTTACCGGACTAGCGGGAGATCCAATGAGCAGTTCTTC.

This clonotype was counted between two and nine times. V usage is TRBV20-1 and J usage is TRBJ2-1, with 9 positions matching TRBD1. The V gene's germline CDR1 is DFQATT and CDR2 SNEGSKA (reference sequence). After removal of 1 base from V and 7 bases from J, the junction contained 8 bases not matched to a gene. This CDR3 region has 15 residues. Written as DNA, the CDR3 is TGCAGTGCTAGAGGCGGGAGACAGGGGGGTAATGAGCAGTTCTTC. Protein sequence: CSARGGRQGGNEQFF.